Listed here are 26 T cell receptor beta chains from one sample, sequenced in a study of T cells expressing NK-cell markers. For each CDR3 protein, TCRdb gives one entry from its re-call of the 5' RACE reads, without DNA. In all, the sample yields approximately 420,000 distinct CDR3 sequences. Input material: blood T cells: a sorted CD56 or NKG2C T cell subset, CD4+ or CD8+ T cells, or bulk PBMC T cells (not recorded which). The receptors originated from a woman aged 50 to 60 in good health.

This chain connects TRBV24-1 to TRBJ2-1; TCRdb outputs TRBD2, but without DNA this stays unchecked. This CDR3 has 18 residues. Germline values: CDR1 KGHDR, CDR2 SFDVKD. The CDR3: CATSDLELAGGPANEQFF.

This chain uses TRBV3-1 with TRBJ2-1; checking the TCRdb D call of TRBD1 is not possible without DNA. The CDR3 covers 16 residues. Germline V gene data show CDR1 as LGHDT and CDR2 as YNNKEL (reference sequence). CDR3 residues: CASSSRFSASYNEQFF.

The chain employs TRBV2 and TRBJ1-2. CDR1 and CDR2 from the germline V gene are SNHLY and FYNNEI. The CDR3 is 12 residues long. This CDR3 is CASSEGFYGYTF.

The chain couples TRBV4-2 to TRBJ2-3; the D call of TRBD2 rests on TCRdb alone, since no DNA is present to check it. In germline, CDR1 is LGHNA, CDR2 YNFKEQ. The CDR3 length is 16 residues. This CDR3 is CASSQEAAGGVDTQYF.

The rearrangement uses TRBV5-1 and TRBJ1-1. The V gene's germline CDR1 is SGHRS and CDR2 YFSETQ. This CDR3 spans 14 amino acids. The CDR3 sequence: CASSLVAVSTEAFF.

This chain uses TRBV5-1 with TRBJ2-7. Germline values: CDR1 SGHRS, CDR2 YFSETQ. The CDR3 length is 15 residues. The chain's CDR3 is CASSLAYGKGYEQYF.

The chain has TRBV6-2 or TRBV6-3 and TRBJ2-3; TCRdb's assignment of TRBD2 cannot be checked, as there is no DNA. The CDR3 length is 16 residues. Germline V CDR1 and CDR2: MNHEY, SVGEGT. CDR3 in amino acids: CASNRGIAGSTDTQYF.

The chain's CDR3 is CASSSERGEQFF. This rearrangement joins TRBV7-9 to TRBJ2-1. The length of the CDR3 is 12 residues. Germline loops: CDR1 SEHNR, CDR2 FQNEAQ (reference sequence).

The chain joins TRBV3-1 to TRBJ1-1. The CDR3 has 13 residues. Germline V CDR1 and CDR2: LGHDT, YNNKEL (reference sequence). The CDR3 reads CASSPKPNTEAFF.

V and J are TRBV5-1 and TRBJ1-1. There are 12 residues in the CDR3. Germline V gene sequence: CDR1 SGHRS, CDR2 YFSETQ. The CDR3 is CASQDTNTEAFF.

CDR3 sequence: CASSPEISTDTQYF. The V and J genes are TRBV5-1 and TRBJ2-3. Germline V gives CDR1 SGHRS, CDR2 YFSETQ. This CDR3 spans 14 amino acids.

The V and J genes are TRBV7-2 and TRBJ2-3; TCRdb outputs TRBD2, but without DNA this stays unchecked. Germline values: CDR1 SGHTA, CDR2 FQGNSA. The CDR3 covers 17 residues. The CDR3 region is CASSLEGTSGRGSTQYF.

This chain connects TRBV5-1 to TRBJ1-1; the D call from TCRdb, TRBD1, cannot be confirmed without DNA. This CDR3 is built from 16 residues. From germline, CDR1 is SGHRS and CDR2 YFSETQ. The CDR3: CASSLSGTGMNTEAFF.

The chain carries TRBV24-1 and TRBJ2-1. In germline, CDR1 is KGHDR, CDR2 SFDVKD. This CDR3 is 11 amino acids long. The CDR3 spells CATSVHDEQFF.

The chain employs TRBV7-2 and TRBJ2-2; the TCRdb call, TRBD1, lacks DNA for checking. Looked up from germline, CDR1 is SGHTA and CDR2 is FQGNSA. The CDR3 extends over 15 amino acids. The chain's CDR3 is CASSPLAGEGGELFF.

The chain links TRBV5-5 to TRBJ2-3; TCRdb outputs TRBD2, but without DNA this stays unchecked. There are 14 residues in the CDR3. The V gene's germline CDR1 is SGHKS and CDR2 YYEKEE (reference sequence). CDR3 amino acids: CASSLRAATDTQYF.

This CDR3 is CSARDGSQGSEEQYF. The chain is built from TRBV20-1 and TRBJ2-7; the TCRdb D gene call, TRBD1, has no DNA to confirm it. CDR3 size: 15 residues. Germline lookup yields CDR1 DFQATT and CDR2 SNEGSKA (reference sequence).

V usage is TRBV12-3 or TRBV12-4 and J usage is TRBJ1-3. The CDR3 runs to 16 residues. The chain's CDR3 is CASSLWFGREGDTIYF.

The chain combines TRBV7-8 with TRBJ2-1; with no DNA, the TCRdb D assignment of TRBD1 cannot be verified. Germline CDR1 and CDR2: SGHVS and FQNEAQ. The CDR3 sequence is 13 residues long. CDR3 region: CASSLSQGNEQFF.

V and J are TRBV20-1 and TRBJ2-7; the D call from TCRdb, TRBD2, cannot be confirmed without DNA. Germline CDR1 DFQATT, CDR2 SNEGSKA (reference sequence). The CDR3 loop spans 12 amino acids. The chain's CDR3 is CSASRDSGEQYF.

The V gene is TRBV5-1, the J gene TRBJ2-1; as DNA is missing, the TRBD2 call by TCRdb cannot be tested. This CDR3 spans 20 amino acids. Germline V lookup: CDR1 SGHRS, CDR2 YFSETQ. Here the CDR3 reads CASSLIVGLAGSNSYNEQFF.

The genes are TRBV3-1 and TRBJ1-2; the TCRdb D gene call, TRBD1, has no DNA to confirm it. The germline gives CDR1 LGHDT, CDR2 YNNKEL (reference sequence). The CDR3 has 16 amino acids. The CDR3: CASSQDLSGASYGYTF.

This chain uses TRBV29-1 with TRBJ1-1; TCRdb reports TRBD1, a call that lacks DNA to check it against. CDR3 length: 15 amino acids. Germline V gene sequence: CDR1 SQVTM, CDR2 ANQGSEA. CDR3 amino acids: CSVLGQGKAVAEAFF. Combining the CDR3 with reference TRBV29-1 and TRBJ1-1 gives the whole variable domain SAVISQKPSRDICQRGTSLTIQCQVDSQVTMMFWYRQQPGQSLTLIATANQGSEATYESGFVIDKFPISRPNLTFSTLTVSNMSPEDSSIYLCSVLGQGKAVAEAFFGQGTRLTVV.

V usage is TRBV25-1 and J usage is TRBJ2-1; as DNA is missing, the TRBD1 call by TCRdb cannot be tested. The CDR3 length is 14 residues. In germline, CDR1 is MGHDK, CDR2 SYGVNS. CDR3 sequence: CASSGDRTYNEQFF.

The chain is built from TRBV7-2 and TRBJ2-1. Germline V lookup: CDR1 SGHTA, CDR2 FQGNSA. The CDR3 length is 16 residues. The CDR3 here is CASSPRPTVLGNEQFF.

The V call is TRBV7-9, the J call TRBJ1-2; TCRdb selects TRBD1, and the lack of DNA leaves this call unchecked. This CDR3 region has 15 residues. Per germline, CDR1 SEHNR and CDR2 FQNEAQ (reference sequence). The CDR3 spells CASSFGNRDRNGYTF.